Presented here are 11 T cell receptor beta chains from one specimen sequenced in a study of cytomegalovirus exposure and HLA in healthy donors. PCR used 60 Vbeta primers and 13 Jbeta primers. Profiling relied on immunoSEQ multiplex PCR, and the TCRdb table lists in-frame clones only, not all of them. The sample consists of some 120,000 clones, 74% of them appearing once. Sequenced: PBMCs. Every receptor here comes from a man between 35 and 55 years old in good health and CMV-seropositive.

V gene TRBV7-9 combines with J gene TRBJ2-2; 9 nucleotides align to TRBD2. Trimming took 5 bases from V and 1 from J; bases not matched to a gene: 2. CDR1 and CDR2 (germline): SEHNR, FQNEAQ (reference sequence). The CDR3 sequence is 15 residues long. This CDR3 is CASSQLAGNTGELFF. The CDR3 DNA reads TGTGCCAGCAGCCAACTAGCGGGGAACACCGGGGAGCTGTTTTTT.

The chain uses TRBV2 and TRBJ2-7; 7 bases line up with TRBD1. Germline lookup yields CDR1 SNHLY and CDR2 FYNNEI. V lost 6 bases to trimming and J lost 2 bases; unmatched junction nucleotides: 4. The CDR3 extends over 13 amino acids. The CDR3 nucleotides are TGTGCCAGCAGGGGGACAGATCCCTACGAGCAGTACTTC. Its translation: CASRGTDPYEQYF.

This chain uses TRBV28 with TRBJ2-3; 15 nucleotides line up with TRBD2. Germline V CDR1 and CDR2: MDHEN, SYDVKM. Unmatched junction bases numbered 20, after V lost 4 bases and J lost 3 bases. The CDR3 covers 22 residues. The CDR3 bases are TGTGCCAGCAGTTCATGGGACAGGGGGAGGACTAGCGGGAGGGCCGATACAGATACGCAGTATTTT. It is translated as CASSSWDRGRTSGRADTDTQYF.

This clone appeared a single time. This rearrangement joins TRBV15 to TRBJ2-6; no clear D gene. V lost 4 bases to trimming and J lost 0 bases, with 7 bases between them. CDR1 is LNHNV and CDR2 is YYDKDF in the germline V gene (reference sequence). The CDR3 covers 15 residues. The CDR3 bases are TGTGCCACCAGCACCCGAGTCTCTGGGGCCAACGTCCTGACTTTC. Translation gives CATSTRVSGANVLTF.

This clone has a handful of counts. V and J are TRBV30 and TRBJ2-5; possible D gene TRBD2, 7 bases. This CDR3 is 13 amino acids long. CDR1 is GTSNPN, CDR2 SVGIG, per germline (reference sequence). Trimming left V 7 bases short and J 5 bases short, with 17 bases between. CDR3 sequence: CASKRGGQETQYF. CDR3 DNA sequence: TGTGCCTCCAAAAGGGGGGGTCAGGAGACCCAGTACTTC.

This clone has more than one count but fewer than ten. This chain uses TRBV6-5 with TRBJ2-2; the match to TRBD1 covers 7 bases. Looked up from germline, CDR1 is MNHEY and CDR2 is SVGAGI. The CDR3 spans 16 residues. V lost 2 bases, J lost 4 bases, and 7 bases stayed unmatched. DNA of the CDR3: TGTGCCAGCAGTTACGAAGGGGCAGGGGGCACCGGGGAGCTGTTTTTT. This translates into CASSYEGAGGTGELFF.

The chain joins TRBV9 to TRBJ2-5; D is uncertain. Germline V CDR1 and CDR2: SGDLS, YYNGEE. CDR3 length: 13 residues. Trimming left V 4 bases short and J 4 bases short, with 11 bases between. The CDR3 region has the DNA TGTGCCAGCAGCCCAGTCACAGTAGAGACCCAGTACTTC. This sequence encodes CASSPVTVETQYF.

The table lists this clone with a few counts. This sequence joins TRBV5-1 and TRBJ2-2; D is perhaps TRBD2 (6 bases). Germline-derived CDR1 and CDR2 are SGHRS and YFSETQ. V gave up 2 bases and J gave up 5 bases, with 13 bases separating them. The CDR3 covers 15 residues. CDR3 sequence reads: CASSLVWGRTGELFF. The CDR3 nucleotides are TGCGCCAGCAGCTTAGTCTGGGGGAGGACCGGGGAGCTGTTTTTT.

This rearrangement joins TRBV5-1 to TRBJ1-1, with D hard to call. CDR3 length: 16 residues. V lost 6 bases and J 5 bases, leaving 23 bases between the germline ends. Germline V gene data show CDR1 as SGHRS and CDR2 as YFSETQ. The CDR3 here is CASTLIPGVGVTEAFF. The CDR3, as DNA: TGCGCCAGCACCTTAATCCCCGGTGTAGGAGTGACTGAAGCTTTCTTT. Based on the CDR3 plus reference TRBV5-1 and TRBJ1-1, the full variable domain is KAGVTQTPRYLIKTRGQQVTLSCSPISGHRSVSWYQQTPGQGLQFLFEYFSETQRNKGNFPGRFSGRQFSNSRSEMNVSTLELGDSALYLCASTLIPGVGVTEAFFGQGTRLTVV.

This chain joins TRBV7-2 and TRBJ1-5; D unresolved. The germline CDR1 and CDR2 sequences are SGHTA and FQGNSA. Trimming stripped 1 base from V and 5 bases from J, with 12 bases between. This CDR3 has 15 amino acids. The CDR3 sequence: CASSLGTAKYQPQHF. CDR3 DNA: TGTGCCAGCAGCTTAGGAACAGCTAAGTATCAGCCCCAGCATTTT.

This clone was counted only a few times. The J gene is TRBJ1-4, the V gene TRBV25-1; TRBD1 is a possible D gene (5 bases). The CDR3 contains 17 residues. The V gene's germline CDR1 is MGHDK and CDR2 SYGVNS. Trimming cost V 0 bases and J 4 bases, with 15 bases left between them. CDR3 nucleotide sequence: TGTGCCAGCAGTGAATATCAGGGTGCGGCAGGTAATGAAAAACTGTTTTTT. The encoded protein is CASSEYQGAAGNEKLFF.